This T cell receptor (beta chain) was observed in a study of T cell repertoires in cytomegalovirus infection (dated by TCRdb to the late 2010s). As for the study more broadly: Donor HLA type was relevant to the analysis, as public TCR beta signatures indicated carriage of CMV infection together with the matching HLA type. Broad study findings and their caveats: The ex vivo response was dominated by HLA-C-restricted CMV-specific TCR beta clonotypes, which also provided the single most frequent clonotype in two of eight donors. Cumulative frequency of public TCR beta family members discriminated carriers of CMV infection plus the relevant HLA type in this cohort and an independent approximately 370-donor cohort.

V is cut by 3 bases and J by 6 bases, and the space between the germline ends is 9 bases. Based on the germline V gene (reference sequence), the CDR1 and CDR2 sequences are LNHDA and SQIVND. Inclusive of the bounding cysteine and phenylalanine, the CDR3 is 13 residues long. Only the CDR3 part of the read is kept: 39 bases, read in frame from the first base. Turning to this clonotype: What this receptor recognizes is not known. No qualities accompany the bases; no much larger clone lies one base away.

Sequencing was performed on an Illumina HiSeq 1500. In TCRdb, the public reads were trimmed at Q25 with fastp and aligned with MiXCR, with productive beta chains retained. Entries that share a CDR3 protein sequence are merged under the most common genes and DNA. This sample gives 150,000 to 200,000 distinct CDR3 sequences in total; roughly a sixth of them show up just once. The top ten clones comprise 15% to 20% of the sample. Sequenced sample: CD8+ T cells from PBMCs. The V gene is TRBV19 and the J gene is TRBJ2-1; no confident D gene assignment can be made. The TCR originated in a human donor in good health (CMV status not recorded). Some clones in this sample may be carry-over from other donors' samples. The bases read TGTGCCAGTAGTATTCCACCGGGCAATGAGCAGTTCTTC. This sequence encodes CASSIPPGNEQFF.